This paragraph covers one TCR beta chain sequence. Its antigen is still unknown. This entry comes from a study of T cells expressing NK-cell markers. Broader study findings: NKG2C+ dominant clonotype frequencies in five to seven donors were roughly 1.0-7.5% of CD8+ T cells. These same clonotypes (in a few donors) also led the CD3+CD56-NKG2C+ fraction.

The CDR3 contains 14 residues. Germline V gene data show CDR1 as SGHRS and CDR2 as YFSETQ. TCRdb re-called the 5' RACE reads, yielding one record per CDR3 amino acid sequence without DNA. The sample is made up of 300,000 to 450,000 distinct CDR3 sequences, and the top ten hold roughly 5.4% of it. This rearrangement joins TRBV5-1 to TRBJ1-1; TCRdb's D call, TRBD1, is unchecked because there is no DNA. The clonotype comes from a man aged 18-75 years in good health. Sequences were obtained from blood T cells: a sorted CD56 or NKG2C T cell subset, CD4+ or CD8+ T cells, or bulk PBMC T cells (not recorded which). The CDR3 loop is CASSLGGGAAEAFF.